Below are 16 T cell receptor beta chains sequenced from a single sample in a study of CD8 T cells in Susac syndrome. A quantity of about 0.45 to 1 ug RNA underwent reverse transcription using random hexamers. Each CDR3 protein is one row after TCRdb ran MiXCR on the immunoSEQ multiplex PCR reads. The sample carries 150,000 to 200,000 distinct CDR3 sequences, under 97% recorded once. Sequenced material: CD4+ T cells from PBMCs. The receptors were gathered from a human donor with multiple sclerosis.

This chain links TRBV30 with TRBJ1-1; D is ambiguous. The CDR3 covers 13 residues. The V end lost 2 bases, the J end lost 1 base, and 8 bases lay between the germline ends. Germline CDR1 GTSNPN, CDR2 SVGIG (reference sequence). The CDR3 DNA follows: TGTGCCTGGAGTAGGAGGGAGAACACTGAAGCTTTCTTT. Protein: CAWSRRENTEAFF.

This chain joins TRBV30 and TRBJ1-3; D is unresolved. CDR1 is GTSNPN and CDR2 is SVGIG in the germline V gene (reference sequence). Trimming pared 2 bases from V and 0 bases from J, leaving 5 bases between. The CDR3 is made up of 13 amino acids. This CDR3 reads CAWSYNSGNTIYF. DNA of the CDR3: TGTGCCTGGAGTTACAACTCTGGAAACACCATATATTTT.

This sequence joins TRBV7-2 and TRBJ2-4; tentative D call: TRBD2 (6 bases). Germline V gives CDR1 SGHTA, CDR2 FQGNSA. V lost 5 bases and J 8 bases, leaving 22 bases between the germline ends. The CDR3 is 16 residues long. This CDR3 reads CASSPLKVAGLDIQYF. The CDR3 DNA sequence: TGTGCCAGCAGCCCCCTAAAGGTGGCGGGGTTGGACATTCAGTACTTC.

V and J are TRBV18 and TRBJ2-7; 9 bases line up with TRBD1. The CDR3 is 15 amino acids. Germline V CDR1 and CDR2: KGHSH, LQKENI. With 4 bases clipped from V and 2 bases from J, the junction kept 6 bases outside the gene matches. CDR3 in DNA: TGTGCCAGCTCACAATACCGGGACAGGGCCTACGAGCAGTACTTC. Its protein is CASSQYRDRAYEQYF.

The V and J genes are TRBV6-1 and TRBJ2-5; no clear D. V was shortened by 5 bases and J by 0 bases, with 10 bases between the two germline ends. Germline loops: CDR1 MNHNS, CDR2 SASEGT. This CDR3 region has 14 residues. CDR3 loop: CASSSGRHQETQYF. The CDR3 DNA sequence: TGTGCCAGCAGTTCGGGCAGGCACCAAGAGACCCAGTACTTC.

The J gene is TRBJ1-2, the V gene TRBV9; 7 bases match TRBD1. V lost 3 bases, J lost 1 base, and 12 bases stayed unmatched. This CDR3 has 17 amino acids. The germline V gene has CDR1 SGDLS and CDR2 YYNGEE. The CDR3 loop reads CASSAYRGERFNYGYTF. CDR3 sequence (DNA): TGTGCCAGCAGCGCCTACAGGGGCGAACGGTTTAACTATGGCTACACCTTC.

The chain recombines TRBV5-4 with TRBJ2-5, with D possibly being TRBD1 (5 bases). V lost 0 bases, J lost 2 bases, and 11 bases lay in between. The CDR3 spans 15 residues. The germline gives CDR1 SGHNT, CDR2 YYREEE (reference sequence). The CDR3 DNA reads TGTGCCAGCAGCTTGGGGTCAGGGTATCAAGAGACCCAGTACTTC. Residues: CASSLGSGYQETQYF.

This chain connects TRBV7-4 to TRBJ2-3; D may match TRBD1 or TRBD2 (6 bases each). Trimming took 3 bases from V and 7 from J, leaving 14 bases between them. The CDR3 extends over 14 amino acids. The germline V gene encodes CDR1 SGHVT and CDR2 SQSDAQ. DNA for the CDR3: TGTGCCAGCAGCTTTTCACAGGGCGGGAATACGCAGTATTTT. The encoded protein is CASSFSQGGNTQYF.

This chain links TRBV20-1 with TRBJ2-1; D is perhaps TRBD1 (6 bases). CDR3 length: 15 residues. V dropped 6 bases and J dropped 0 bases, with 15 bases sitting between them. Germline values: CDR1 DFQATT, CDR2 SNEGSKA (reference sequence). Written as DNA, the CDR3 is TGCAGTGCCCAGGGGCGGGTTAGCTCCTACAATGAGCAGTTCTTC. Its translation is CSAQGRVSSYNEQFF.

V is TRBV12-3 or TRBV12-4 and J is TRBJ1-1; no reliable D call. This CDR3 region has 13 residues. V shed 1 base and J shed 8 bases, with 11 bases lying between them. In DNA form, the CDR3 reads TGTGCCAGCAGTTTAGGAGGTCCACAGGAAGCTTTCTTT. It yields the protein CASSLGGPQEAFF.

The V and J genes are TRBV19 and TRBJ2-7; TRBD1 matches at 8 bases. Germline lookup yields CDR1 LNHDA and CDR2 SQIVND (reference sequence). J gave up 0 bases and V 3 bases, and 4 bases lay outside the gene matches. This CDR3 is 15 amino acids long. The CDR3 sequence: CASSISGTGSYEQYF. The CDR3, as DNA: TGTGCCAGTAGTATCTCTGGGACAGGCTCCTACGAGCAGTACTTC.

The chain employs TRBV7-9 and TRBJ2-1; perhaps TRBD2 as D (6 bases). CDR3 size: 14 residues. V shed 2 bases and J shed 8 bases, with 13 bases lying between them. In germline, CDR1 is SEHNR, CDR2 FQNEAQ (reference sequence). The CDR3 sequence: CASSLRSGDYEQFF. Written as DNA, the CDR3 is TGTGCCAGCAGCTTAAGGTCGGGGGACTATGAGCAGTTCTTC. Looking up the rest from reference TRBV7-9 and TRBJ2-1 gives the full variable domain: DTGVSQNPRHKITKRGQNVTFRCDPISEHNRLYWYRQTLGQGPEFLTYFQNEAQLEKSRLLSDRFSAERPKGSFSTLEIQRTEQGDSAMYLCASSLRSGDYEQFFGPGTRLTVL.

The V and J genes are TRBV20-1 and TRBJ1-1; 8 nucleotides agree with TRBD1. Germline CDR1 reads DFQATT; CDR2 reads SNEGSKA (reference sequence). V gave up 2 bases and J gave up 10 bases; unmatched junction bases: 6. This CDR3 is built from 12 residues. The CDR3 DNA reads TGCAGTGCTAGACAGGGGGCTCAGGGAGCTTTCTTT. Its protein product is CSARQGAQGAFF.

This clonotype is a singleton in its sample. V and J are TRBV2 and TRBJ1-5; 7 bases fit TRBD1. After removal of 6 bases from V and 11 bases from J, the junction contained 10 bases not matched to a gene. The CDR3 has 13 residues. Germline values: CDR1 SNHLY, CDR2 FYNNEI. CDR3 protein: CASRATGRLTQHF. CDR3 bases: TGTGCCAGCAGGGCGACAGGGAGGTTGACCCAGCATTTT. Full variable domain (outside the CDR3, taken from reference TRBV2 and TRBJ1-5): EPEVTQTPSHQVTQMGQEVILRCVPISNHLYFYWYRQILGQKVEFLVSFYNNEISEKSEIFDDQFSVERPDGSNFTLKIRSTKLEDSAMYFCASRATGRLTQHFGDGTRLSIL.

The count of this clonotype is one. V and J are TRBV18 and TRBJ1-4; D may be TRBD1 (6 bases). Germline V gene sequence: CDR1 KGHSH, CDR2 LQKENI. V was clipped by 6 bases and J by 8 bases, with 16 bases between them. This CDR3 has 14 amino acids. CDR3 DNA sequence: TGTGCCAGCTCTTTCAGGGGCGATGGGGAAAAACTGTTTTTT. Its protein product is CASSFRGDGEKLFF.

The chain employs TRBV29-1 and TRBJ2-5; 9 bases map to TRBD2. This CDR3 contains 14 residues. CDR1 is SQVTM, CDR2 ANQGSEA, per germline. The ends lost 8 bases at V and 2 bases at J; junction bases unmatched: 9. CDR3 in amino acids: CSTLAGGQQETQYF. For the CDR3, the DNA is TGCAGCACCCTCGCGGGGGGGCAACAAGAGACCCAGTACTTC.